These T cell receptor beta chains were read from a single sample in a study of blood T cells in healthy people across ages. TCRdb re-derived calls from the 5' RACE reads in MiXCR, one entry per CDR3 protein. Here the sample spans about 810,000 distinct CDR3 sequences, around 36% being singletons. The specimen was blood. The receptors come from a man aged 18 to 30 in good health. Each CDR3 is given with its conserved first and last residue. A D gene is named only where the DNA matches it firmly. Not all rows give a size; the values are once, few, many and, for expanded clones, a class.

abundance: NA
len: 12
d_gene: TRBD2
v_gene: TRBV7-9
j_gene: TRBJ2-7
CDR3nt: TGTGCCAGCAGCTTAGGCGGGGGAAGGCAGTACTTC
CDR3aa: CASSLGGGRQYF

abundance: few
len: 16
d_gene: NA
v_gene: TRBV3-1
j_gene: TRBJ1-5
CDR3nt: TGTGCCAGCAGCCAAGATAGTACCGGTGGAAATCAGCCCCAGCATTTT
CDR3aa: CASSQDSTGGNQPQHF

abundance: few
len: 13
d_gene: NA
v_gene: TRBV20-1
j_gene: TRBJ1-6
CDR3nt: TGCAGTGCTTGGGGGGCGCCGAATTCACCCCTCCACTTT
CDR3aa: CSAWGAPNSPLHF

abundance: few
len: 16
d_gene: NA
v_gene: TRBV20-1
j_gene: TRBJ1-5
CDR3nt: TGCAGTGCTAGAACCACAGGGATAGTTCGCAATCAGCCCCAGCATTTT
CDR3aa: CSARTTGIVRNQPQHF

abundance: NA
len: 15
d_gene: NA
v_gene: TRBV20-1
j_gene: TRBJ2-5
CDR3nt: TGCAGTGCTGGTAGAGGAGAGCAGGGAGGAGAGACCCAGTACTTC
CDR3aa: CSAGRGEQGGETQYF

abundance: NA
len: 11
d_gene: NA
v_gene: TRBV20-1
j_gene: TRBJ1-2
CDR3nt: TGCAGTGCTAGAGGGGTGGATGGCTACACCTTC
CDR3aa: CSARGVDGYTF

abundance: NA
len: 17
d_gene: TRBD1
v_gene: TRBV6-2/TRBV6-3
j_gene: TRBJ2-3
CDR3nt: TGTGCCAGCAGCTACCCTCCGGACAGGGGTGTTACAGATACGCAGTATTTT
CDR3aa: CASSYPPDRGVTDTQYF

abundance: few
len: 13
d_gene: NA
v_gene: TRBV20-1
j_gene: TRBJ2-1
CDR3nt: TGCAGTGCTGGCGCGCTGACAGGCGATGAGCAGTTCTTC
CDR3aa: CSAGALTGDEQFF

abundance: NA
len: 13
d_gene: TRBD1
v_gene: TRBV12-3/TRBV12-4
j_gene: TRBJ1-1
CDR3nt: TGTGCCAGCAGTGCTACAGGGGCGCCTGAAGCTTTCTTT
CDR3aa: CASSATGAPEAFF

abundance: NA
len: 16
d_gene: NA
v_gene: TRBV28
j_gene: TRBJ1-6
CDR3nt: TGTGCCAGCAGTTTATCGGAAGCCGAGGGCAATTCACCCCTCCACTTT
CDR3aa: CASSLSEAEGNSPLHF

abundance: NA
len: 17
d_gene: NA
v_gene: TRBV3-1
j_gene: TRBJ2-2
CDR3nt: TGTGCCAGCAGCCAAGATCGGGCCGGGACCCGCGCCGGGGAGCTGTTTTTT
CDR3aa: CASSQDRAGTRAGELFF

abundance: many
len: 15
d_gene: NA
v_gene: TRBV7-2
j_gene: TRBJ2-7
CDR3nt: TGTGCCAGCAGCCGAGGACAGCCCCCCTCCTACGAGCAGTACTTC
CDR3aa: CASSRGQPPSYEQYF

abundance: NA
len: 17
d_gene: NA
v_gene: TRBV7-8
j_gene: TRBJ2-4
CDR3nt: TGTGCCAGCAGCCAGAGGGACAGCGGGTTAGCCAAAAACATTCAGTACTTC
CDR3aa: CASSQRDSGLAKNIQYF

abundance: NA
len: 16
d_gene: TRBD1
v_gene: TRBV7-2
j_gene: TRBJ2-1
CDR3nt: TGTGCCAGCAGCTTACGGACAGGGGTTAACGACAATGAGCAGTTCTTC
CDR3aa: CASSLRTGVNDNEQFF

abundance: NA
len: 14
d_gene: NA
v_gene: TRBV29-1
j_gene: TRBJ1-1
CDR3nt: TGCAGCGTTTTTGGTTCTGACCCTAACACTGAAGCTTTCTTT
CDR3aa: CSVFGSDPNTEAFF

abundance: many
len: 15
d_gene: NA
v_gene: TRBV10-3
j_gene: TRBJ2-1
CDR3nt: TGTGCCATCAGTTCAGACCCCACCGGAGGCAATGAGCAGTTCTTC
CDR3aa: CAISSDPTGGNEQFF

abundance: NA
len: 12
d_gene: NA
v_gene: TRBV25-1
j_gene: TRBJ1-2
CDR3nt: TGTGCCAGCAGTGTGTCGGGGCGTGGCTACACCTTC
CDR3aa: CASSVSGRGYTF

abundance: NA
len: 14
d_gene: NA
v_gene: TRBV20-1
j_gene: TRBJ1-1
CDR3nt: TGCAGTGCCCCAAACACGCCCATGAACACTGAAGCTTTCTTT
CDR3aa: CSAPNTPMNTEAFF

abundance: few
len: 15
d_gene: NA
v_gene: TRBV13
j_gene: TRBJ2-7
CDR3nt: TGTGCCAGCAGCGCCTGGGACGGACCCCGGGACGAGCAGTACTTC
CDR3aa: CASSAWDGPRDEQYF

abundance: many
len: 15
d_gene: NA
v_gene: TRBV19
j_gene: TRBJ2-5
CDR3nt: TGTGCCAGTAGTATAGGAGGAGCAGGGCCAGAGACCCAGTACTTC
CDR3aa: CASSIGGAGPETQYF

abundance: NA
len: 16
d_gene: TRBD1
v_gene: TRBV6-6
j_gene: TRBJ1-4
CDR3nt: TGTGCCAGCAGTTACGCCCACAGGGGGCAAGAGGAAAAACTGTTTTTT
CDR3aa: CASSYAHRGQEEKLFF

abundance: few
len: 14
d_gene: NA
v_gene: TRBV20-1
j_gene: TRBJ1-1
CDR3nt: TGCAGTGCTATAGCCCCAGGAGGGTACACTGAAGCTTTCTTT
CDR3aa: CSAIAPGGYTEAFF

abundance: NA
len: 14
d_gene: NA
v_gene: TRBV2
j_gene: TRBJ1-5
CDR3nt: TGTGCCAGCAGCGCCCTGACCGGGAATCAGCCCCAGCATTTT
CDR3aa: CASSALTGNQPQHF

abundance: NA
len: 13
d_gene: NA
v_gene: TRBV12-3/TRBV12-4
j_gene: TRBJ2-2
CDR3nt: TGTGCCAGCAGTTTTGCCGGCTCCGGGGAGCTGTTTTTT
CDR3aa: CASSFAGSGELFF

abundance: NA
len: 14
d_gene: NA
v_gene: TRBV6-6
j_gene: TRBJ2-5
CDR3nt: TGTGCCAGCAGAGTCGAAACAGGGCAAGAGACCCAGTACTTC
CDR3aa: CASRVETGQETQYF

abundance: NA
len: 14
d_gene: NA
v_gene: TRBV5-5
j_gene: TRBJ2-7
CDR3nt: TGTGCCAGCAGCGACGACAGCTACTACAATGAGCAGTACTTC
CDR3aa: CASSDDSYYNEQYF

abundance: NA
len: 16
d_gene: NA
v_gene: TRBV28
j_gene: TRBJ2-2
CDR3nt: TGTGCCAGCGGAGAATGGGGACAAACGAACACCGGGGAGCTGTTTTTT
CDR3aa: CASGEWGQTNTGELFF

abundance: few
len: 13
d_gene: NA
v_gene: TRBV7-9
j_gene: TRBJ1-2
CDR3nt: TGTGCCCTCGAGGGCCCACCTAACTATGGCTACACCTTC
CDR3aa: CALEGPPNYGYTF

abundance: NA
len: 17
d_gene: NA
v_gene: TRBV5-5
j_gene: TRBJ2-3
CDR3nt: TGTGCCAGCATACTTTCCTTTCGACAGACCCGCACAGATACGCAGTATTTT
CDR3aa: CASILSFRQTRTDTQYF

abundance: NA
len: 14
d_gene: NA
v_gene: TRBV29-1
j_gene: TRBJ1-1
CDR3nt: TGCAGCGTTGGTCAAGTGGGTTTGAACACTGAAGCTTTCTTT
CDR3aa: CSVGQVGLNTEAFF

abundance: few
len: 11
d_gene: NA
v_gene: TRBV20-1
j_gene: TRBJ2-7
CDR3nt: TGCAGTGCCGCAGGTGGCAACGAGCAGTACTTC
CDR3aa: CSAAGGNEQYF

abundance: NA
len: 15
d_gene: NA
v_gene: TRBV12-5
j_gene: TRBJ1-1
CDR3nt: TGTGCTAGTGGTTTGGTCGGGCTGCTGGGAACTGAAGCTTTCTTT
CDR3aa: CASGLVGLLGTEAFF

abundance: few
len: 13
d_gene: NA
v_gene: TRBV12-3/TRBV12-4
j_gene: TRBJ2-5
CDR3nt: TGTGCCACCTTCTTGGAGCTCAAAGAGACCCAGTACTTC
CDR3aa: CATFLELKETQYF

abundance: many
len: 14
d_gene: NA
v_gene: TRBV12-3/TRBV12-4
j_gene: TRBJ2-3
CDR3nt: TGTGCCAGCAGTCGGATCCCAAAATTAGATACGCAGTATTTT
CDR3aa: CASSRIPKLDTQYF

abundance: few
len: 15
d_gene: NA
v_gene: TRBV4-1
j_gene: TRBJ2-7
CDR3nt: TGCGCCAGCAGCCAGAATTCCGGGACAAGCTACGAGCAGTACTTC
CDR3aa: CASSQNSGTSYEQYF

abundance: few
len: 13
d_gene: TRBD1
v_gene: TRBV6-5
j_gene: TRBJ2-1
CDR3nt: TGTGCCAGCAGTCAACAGGGGTCGGGTGAGCAGTTCTTC
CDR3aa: CASSQQGSGEQFF

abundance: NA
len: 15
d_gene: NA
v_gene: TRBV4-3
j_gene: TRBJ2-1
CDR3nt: TGCGCCAGCAGCTCATCCCCTAGCGAAGGTGATGAGCAGTTCTTT
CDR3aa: CASSSSPSEGDEQFF

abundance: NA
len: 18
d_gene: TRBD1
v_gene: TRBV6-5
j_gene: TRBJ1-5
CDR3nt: TGTGCCAGCAGTTACTCGACTCCTAACAGGGAAGGGGGCCAGCCCCAGCATTTT
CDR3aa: CASSYSTPNREGGQPQHF

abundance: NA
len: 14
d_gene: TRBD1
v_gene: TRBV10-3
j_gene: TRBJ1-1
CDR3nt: TGTGCCATCAGTGAGGGACAGGTGAAGACTGAAGCTTTCTTT
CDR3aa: CAISEGQVKTEAFF

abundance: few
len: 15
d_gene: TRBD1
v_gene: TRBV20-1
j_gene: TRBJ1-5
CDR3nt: TGCAGTGCTAGGCCGGGACAGGCTAGCAATCAGCCCCAGCATTTT
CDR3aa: CSARPGQASNQPQHF